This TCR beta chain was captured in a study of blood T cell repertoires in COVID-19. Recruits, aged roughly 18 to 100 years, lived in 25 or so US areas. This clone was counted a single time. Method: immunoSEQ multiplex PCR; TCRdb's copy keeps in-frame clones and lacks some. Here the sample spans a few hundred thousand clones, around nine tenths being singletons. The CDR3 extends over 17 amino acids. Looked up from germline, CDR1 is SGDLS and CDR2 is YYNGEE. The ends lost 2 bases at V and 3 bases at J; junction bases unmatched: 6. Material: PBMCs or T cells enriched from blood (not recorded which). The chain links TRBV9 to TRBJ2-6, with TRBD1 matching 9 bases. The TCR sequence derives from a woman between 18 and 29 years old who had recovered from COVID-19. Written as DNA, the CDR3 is TGTGCCAGCAGCGTCTTGGACAGGGGCTATGGGGCCAACGTCCTGACTTTC. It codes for CASSVLDRGYGANVLTF.